These T cell receptor beta chains were read from a single sample in a study of T-cell reconstitution after alpha-beta-depleted transplantation in children. TCRdb analysed the PCR reads with MiXCR anew, one entry per CDR3 protein. The data hold some 280,000 distinct CDR3 sequences, with about 10% observed a single time. Material: PBMCs from the stem cell graft donor, obtained from the stem cell graft. The receptors shown here come from a human donor who donated a stem cell graft to a child with SCID. CDR3s include the opening cysteine and the closing phenylalanine or tryptophan.

len	j_gene	v_gene	CDR3aa
16	TRBJ1-1	TRBV5-1	CASSFPTGTMNTEAFF
14	TRBJ2-7	TRBV6-5	CASSFAGTGVEQYF
16	TRBJ2-1	TRBV7-6	CASSLGPRPGGNEQFF
16	TRBJ2-1	TRBV19	CASSTFKDSSYNEQFF
18	TRBJ1-5	TRBV3-1	CASSQVPVSPVGNQPQHF
13	TRBJ1-1	TRBV20-1	CSARALGASEAFF
13	TRBJ2-1	TRBV29-1	CSVASASGNEQFF
15	TRBJ2-7	TRBV29-1	CSVEWAEKKGYEQYF
13	TRBJ2-2	TRBV11-2	CASTPRGTGELFF
12	TRBJ2-4	TRBV12-3/TRBV12-4	CASSLLGRIQYF
17	TRBJ1-1	TRBV6-2/TRBV6-3	CASSPDPPGTENTEAFF
14	TRBJ1-1	TRBV12-3/TRBV12-4	CASSLQGANTEAFF
12	TRBJ2-7	TRBV6-6	CASRQTSYEQYF
14	TRBJ1-1	TRBV5-1	CASSLFLGQGEAFF
15	TRBJ2-5	TRBV7-9	CASSFVGGSVQTQYF
16	TRBJ2-3	TRBV18	CASSPGAGQGSDTQYF
13	TRBJ2-2	TRBV11-2	CASSPGRTGELFF
12	TRBJ1-1	TRBV6-5	CASSYGQGAAFF
14	TRBJ2-1	TRBV5-1	CASSLVEFDNEQFF
14	TRBJ1-2	TRBV5-1	CASSLGDLNYGYTF
14	TRBJ2-1	TRBV7-1	CASSSPPLYNEQFF
11	TRBJ2-7	TRBV28	CASSLMDEQYF
17	TRBJ2-1	TRBV4-1	CASSRLATSGGAHEQFF
14	TRBJ2-7	TRBV18	CASSPEQGSYEQYF
13	TRBJ2-7	TRBV7-8	CASSLDRGGEQYF
12	TRBJ2-1	TRBV12-3/TRBV12-4	CASSLSGEKQFF
13	TRBJ1-2	TRBV6-5	CASSLHGGNGYTF